The clone carrying this T cell receptor (beta chain) appeared many times. The antigen is unknown. This sample is drawn from a study of naive and memory T cell subsets. Study outcomes and limitations: This RNA-based method may be sensitive to activation-related transcript changes.

Blood and skin TCR RNA was reverse transcribed with alpha and beta constant primers. The SP2 primer and nested alpha and beta constant region primers amplified ligated cDNA in four rounds. TCRdb used MiXCR to reprocess the 5' RACE reads, holding one entry per CDR3 protein. The repertoire holds about 22,000 distinct CDR3 sequences, with less than 5% as singletons. Whole blood, roughly 2.5 ml, came from adult healthy volunteers. TCR cDNA received a 3' ligated oligonucleotide that carried a UMI. Unsorted total RNA, roughly 1 to 1000 ng, was DNase treated before reverse transcription. The sequence was obtained from a male donor in good health.

CDR3 sequence (DNA): TGTGCCAGCAGCCCTAGGCGGGTTAGGGATTCACCCCTCCACTTT. Its protein product is CASSPRRVRDSPLHF. The chain links TRBV7-2 to TRBJ1-6; D is uncertain. V lost 5 bases to trimming and J lost 8 bases, with 16 bases between them. CDR1 and CDR2 (germline): SGHTA, FQGNSA. The CDR3 runs to 15 residues.